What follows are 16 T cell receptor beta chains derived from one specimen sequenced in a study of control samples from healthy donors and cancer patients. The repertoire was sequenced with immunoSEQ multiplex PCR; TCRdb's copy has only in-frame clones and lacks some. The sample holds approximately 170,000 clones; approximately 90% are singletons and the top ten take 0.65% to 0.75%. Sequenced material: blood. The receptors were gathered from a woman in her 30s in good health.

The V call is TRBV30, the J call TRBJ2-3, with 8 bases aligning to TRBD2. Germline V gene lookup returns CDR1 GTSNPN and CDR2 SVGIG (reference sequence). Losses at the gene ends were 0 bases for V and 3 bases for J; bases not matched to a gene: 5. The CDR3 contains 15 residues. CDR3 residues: CAWSVALAATDTQYF. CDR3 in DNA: TGTGCCTGGAGTGTGGCACTAGCGGCAACAGATACGCAGTATTTT.

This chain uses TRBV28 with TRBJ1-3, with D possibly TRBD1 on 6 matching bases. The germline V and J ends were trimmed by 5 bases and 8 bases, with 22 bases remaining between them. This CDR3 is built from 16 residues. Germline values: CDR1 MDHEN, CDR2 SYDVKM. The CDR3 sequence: CASSPYWGQMGHTIYF. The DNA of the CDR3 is TGTGCCAGCAGTCCGTACTGGGGGCAGATGGGACACACCATATATTTT.

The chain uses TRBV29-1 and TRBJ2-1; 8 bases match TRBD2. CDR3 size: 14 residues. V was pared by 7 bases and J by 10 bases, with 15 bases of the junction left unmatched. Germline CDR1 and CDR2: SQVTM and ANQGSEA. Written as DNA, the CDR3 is TGCAGCGGCCTGGCGGCGGGAGGCCAAGGGGAGCAGTTCTTC. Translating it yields CSGLAAGGQGEQFF.

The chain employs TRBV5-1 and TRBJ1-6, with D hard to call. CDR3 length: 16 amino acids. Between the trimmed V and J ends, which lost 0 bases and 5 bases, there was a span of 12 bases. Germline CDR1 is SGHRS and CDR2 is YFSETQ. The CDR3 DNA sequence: TGCGCCAGCAGCTTGGATCGGCCGGAGAATAATTCACCCCTCCACTTT. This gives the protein CASSLDRPENNSPLHF.

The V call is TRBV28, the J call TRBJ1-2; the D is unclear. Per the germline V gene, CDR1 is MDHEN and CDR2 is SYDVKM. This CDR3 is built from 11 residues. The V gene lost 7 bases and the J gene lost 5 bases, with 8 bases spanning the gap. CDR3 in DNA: TGTGCCAGCAAGGGCGGGTATGGCTACACCTTC. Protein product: CASKGGYGYTF.

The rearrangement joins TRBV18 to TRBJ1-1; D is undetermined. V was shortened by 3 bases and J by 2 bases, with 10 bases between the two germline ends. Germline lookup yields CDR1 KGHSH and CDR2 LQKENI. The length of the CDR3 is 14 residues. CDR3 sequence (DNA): TGTGCCAGCTCACCGCGTGGAATTAACACTGAAGCTTTCTTT. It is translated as CASSPRGINTEAFF.

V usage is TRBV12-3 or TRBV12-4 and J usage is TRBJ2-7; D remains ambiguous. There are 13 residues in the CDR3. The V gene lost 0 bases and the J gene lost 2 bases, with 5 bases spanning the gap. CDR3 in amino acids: CASSLAGPYEQYF. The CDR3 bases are TGTGCCAGCAGTTTAGCCGGGCCCTACGAGCAGTACTTC.

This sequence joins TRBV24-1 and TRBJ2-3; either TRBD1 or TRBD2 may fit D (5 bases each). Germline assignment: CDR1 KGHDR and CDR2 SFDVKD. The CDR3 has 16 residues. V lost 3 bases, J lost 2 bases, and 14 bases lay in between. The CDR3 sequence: CATSDPRDRYTDTQYF. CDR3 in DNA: TGTGCCACCAGTGATCCACGGGACCGCTACACAGATACGCAGTATTTT.

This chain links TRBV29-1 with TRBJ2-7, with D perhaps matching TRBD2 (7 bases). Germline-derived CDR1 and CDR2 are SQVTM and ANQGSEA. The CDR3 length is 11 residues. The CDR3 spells CGGGDSYEQYF. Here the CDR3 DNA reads TGCGGAGGGGGGGATAGCTACGAGCAGTACTTC.

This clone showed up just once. CDR3 DNA sequence: TGTGCCAGCAGCCGGGGGGCGGGCCACTATGGCTACACCTTC. Protein product: CASSRGAGHYGYTF. The chain employs TRBV28 and TRBJ1-2, with D possibly matching TRBD1 (6 bases). V gave up 6 bases and J gave up 3 bases, with 14 bases separating them. This CDR3 has 14 amino acids. CDR1 is MDHEN, CDR2 SYDVKM, per germline.

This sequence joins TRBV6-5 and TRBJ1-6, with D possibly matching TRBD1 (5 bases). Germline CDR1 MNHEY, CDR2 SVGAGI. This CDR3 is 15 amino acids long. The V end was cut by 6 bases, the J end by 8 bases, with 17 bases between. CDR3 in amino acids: CASSLQAGSDSPLHF. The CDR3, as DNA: TGTGCCAGCAGCTTACAGGCAGGGAGTGATTCACCCCTCCACTTT.

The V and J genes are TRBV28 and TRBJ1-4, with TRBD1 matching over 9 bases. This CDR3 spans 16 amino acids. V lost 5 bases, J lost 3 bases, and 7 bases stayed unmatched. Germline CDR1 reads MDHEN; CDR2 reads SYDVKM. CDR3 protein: CASSQQGAGANEKLFF. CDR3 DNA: TGTGCCAGCAGTCAACAGGGGGCTGGGGCTAATGAAAAACTGTTTTTT.

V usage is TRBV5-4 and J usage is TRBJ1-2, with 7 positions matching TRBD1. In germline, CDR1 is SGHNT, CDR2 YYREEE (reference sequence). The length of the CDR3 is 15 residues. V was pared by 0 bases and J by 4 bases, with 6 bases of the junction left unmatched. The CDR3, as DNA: TGTGCCAGCAGCTTGGGGGGACAGAGTACCTATGGCTACACCTTC. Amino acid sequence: CASSLGGQSTYGYTF.

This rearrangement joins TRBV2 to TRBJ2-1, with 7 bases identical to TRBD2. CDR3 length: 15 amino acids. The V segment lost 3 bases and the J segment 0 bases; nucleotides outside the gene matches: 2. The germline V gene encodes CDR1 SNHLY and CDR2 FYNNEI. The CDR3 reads CASSDPGGSYNEQFF. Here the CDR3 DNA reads TGTGCCAGCAGTGATCCGGGGGGCTCCTACAATGAGCAGTTCTTC.

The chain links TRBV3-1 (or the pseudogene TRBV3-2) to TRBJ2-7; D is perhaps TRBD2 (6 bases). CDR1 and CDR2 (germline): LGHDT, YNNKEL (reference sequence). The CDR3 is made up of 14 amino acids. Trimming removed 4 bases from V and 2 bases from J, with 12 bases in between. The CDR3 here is CASSPRDLAYEQYF. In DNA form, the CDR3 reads TGTGCCAGCAGCCCCCGGGACTTAGCCTACGAGCAGTACTTC.

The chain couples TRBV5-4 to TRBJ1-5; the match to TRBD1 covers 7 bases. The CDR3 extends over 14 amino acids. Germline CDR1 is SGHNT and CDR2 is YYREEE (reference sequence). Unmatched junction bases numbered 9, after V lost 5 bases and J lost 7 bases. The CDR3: CASSRQGSGQPQHF. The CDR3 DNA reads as TGTGCCAGCAGTAGACAGGGATCGGGACAGCCCCAGCATTTT.